The entry that follows covers one TCR beta chain sequence. Sequence at one end of the junction differs from germline and may be a read error. This entry is derived from a study of T cells after somatic rescue of genetic block. TCRdb keeps only in-frame clones here, not all; method: immunoSEQ multiplex PCR. The data contain tens of thousands of clones, approximately 91% of them singletons. Sequenced material: peripheral blood mononuclear cells (PBMCs). The source of this sequence is a man younger than 40.

CDR3 sequence (DNA): TGTGCCAACAGCTCCTCGACTAGCGGGGGCGCCTACGAGCAGTACTTC. It translates to CANSSSTSGGAYEQYF. V usage is TRBV5-8 and J usage is TRBJ2-7; 12 nucleotides agree with TRBD2. The CDR3 is 16 amino acids. Looked up from germline, CDR1 is SGHTS and CDR2 is YDEGEE.